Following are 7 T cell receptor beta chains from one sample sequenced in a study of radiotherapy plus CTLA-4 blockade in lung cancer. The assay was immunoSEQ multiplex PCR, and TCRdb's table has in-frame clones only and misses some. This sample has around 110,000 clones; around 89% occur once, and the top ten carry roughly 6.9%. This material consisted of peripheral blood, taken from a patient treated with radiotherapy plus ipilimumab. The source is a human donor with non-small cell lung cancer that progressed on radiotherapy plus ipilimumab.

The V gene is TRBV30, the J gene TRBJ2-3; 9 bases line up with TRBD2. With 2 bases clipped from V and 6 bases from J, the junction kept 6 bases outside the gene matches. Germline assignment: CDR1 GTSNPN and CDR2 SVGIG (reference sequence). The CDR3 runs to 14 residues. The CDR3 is CAWSNGGRADTQYF. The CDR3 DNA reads TGTGCCTGGAGTAATGGCGGGAGGGCCGATACGCAGTATTTT.

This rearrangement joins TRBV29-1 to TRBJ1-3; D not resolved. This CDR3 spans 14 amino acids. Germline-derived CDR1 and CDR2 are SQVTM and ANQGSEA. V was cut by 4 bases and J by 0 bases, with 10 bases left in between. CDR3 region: CSVGEGPSGNTIYF. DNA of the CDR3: TGCAGCGTTGGGGAGGGTCCCTCTGGAAACACCATATATTTT.

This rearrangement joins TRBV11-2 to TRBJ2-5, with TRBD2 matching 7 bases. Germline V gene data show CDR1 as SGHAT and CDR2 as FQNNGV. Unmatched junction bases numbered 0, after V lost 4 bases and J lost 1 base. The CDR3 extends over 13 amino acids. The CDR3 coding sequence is TGTGCCAGCAGCTGGGAGGGCCAAGAGACCCAGTACTTC. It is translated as CASSWEGQETQYF.

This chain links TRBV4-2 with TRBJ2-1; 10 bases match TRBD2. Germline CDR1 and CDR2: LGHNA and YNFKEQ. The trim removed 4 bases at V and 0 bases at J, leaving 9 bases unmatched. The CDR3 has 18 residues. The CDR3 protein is CASSPFRGLASSYNEQFF. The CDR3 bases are TGTGCCAGCAGCCCGTTCAGGGGACTAGCGAGCTCCTACAATGAGCAGTTCTTC.

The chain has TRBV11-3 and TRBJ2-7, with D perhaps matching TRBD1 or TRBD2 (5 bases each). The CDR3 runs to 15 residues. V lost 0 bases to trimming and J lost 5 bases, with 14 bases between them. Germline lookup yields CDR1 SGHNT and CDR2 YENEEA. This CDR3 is CASSLDPGRRHEQYF. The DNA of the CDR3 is TGTGCCAGCAGCTTAGACCCGGGACGGCGGCACGAGCAGTACTTC.

The DNA for the CDR3 is TGCAGCGTTGGGACTAGCGGGAGAAGGTACGAGCAGTACTTC. Residues: CSVGTSGRRYEQYF. V and J are TRBV29-1 and TRBJ2-7; 13 nucleotides agree with TRBD2. Germline-derived CDR1 and CDR2 are SQVTM and ANQGSEA. The CDR3 length is 14 residues. V trimming: 4 bases; J trimming: 4 bases; junction bases outside the gene matches: 4.

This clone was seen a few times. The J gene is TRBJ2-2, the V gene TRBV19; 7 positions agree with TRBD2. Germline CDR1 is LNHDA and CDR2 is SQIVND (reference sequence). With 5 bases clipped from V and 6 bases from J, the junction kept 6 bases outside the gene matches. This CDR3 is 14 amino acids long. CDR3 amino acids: CASSPKLAPGELFF. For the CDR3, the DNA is TGTGCCAGTAGTCCGAAACTAGCGCCCGGGGAGCTGTTTTTT.